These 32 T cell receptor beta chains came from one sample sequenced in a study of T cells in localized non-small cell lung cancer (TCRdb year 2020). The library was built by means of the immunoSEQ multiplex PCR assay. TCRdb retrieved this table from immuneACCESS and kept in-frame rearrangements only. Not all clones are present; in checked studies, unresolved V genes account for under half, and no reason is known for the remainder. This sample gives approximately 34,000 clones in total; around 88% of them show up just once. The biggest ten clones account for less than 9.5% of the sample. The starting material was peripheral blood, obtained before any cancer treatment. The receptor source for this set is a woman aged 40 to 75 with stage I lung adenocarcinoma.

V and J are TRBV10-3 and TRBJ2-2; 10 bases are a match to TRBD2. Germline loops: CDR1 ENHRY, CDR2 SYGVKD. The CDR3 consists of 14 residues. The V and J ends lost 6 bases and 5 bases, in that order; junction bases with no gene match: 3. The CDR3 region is CAIRSGGATGELFF. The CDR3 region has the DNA TGTGCCATCAGGAGCGGGGGGGCGACCGGGGAGCTGTTTTTT.

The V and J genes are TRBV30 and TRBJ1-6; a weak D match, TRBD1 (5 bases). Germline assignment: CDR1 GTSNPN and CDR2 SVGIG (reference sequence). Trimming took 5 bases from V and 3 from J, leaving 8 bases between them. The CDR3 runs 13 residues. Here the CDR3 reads CAWGGYYNSPLHF. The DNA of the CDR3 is TGTGCCTGGGGGGGATACTATAATTCACCCCTCCACTTT.

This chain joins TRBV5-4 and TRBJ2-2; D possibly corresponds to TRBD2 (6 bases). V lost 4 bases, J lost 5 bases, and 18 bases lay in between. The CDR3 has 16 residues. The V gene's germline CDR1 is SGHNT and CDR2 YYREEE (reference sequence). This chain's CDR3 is CASSMRRAYGTGELFF. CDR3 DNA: TGTGCCAGCAGCATGAGGAGGGCGTATGGAACCGGGGAGCTGTTTTTT.

The DNA for the CDR3 is TGCGCCAGCAGCCGCCAAACCGGGACAGGGACCTACGAGCAGTACTTC. This encodes CASSRQTGTGTYEQYF. V is TRBV4-1 and J is TRBJ2-7; 9 positions match TRBD1. V lost 4 bases and J lost 2; bases outside the gene matches: 9. This CDR3 spans 16 amino acids. CDR1 and CDR2 from the germline V gene are MGHRA and YSYEKL.

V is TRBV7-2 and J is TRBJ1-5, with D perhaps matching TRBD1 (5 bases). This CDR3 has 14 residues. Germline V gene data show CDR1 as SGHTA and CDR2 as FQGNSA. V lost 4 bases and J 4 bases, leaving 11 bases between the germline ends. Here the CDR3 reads CASSYRDGNQPQHF. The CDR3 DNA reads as TGTGCCAGCAGCTACCGGGACGGAAATCAGCCCCAGCATTTT.

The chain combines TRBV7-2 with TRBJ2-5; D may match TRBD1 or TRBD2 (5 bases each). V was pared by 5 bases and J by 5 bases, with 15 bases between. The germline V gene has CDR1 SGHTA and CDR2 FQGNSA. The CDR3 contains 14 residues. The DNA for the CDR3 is TGTGCCAGCAGCCCCCTCGGGGCTGGCGAGACCCAGTACTTC. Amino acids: CASSPLGAGETQYF.

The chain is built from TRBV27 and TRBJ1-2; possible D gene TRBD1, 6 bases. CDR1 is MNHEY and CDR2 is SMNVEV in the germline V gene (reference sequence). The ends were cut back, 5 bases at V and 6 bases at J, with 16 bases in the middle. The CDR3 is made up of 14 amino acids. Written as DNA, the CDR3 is TGTGCCAGCAGTAGCAGGGGCCCCCCTAATGGCTACACCTTC. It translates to CASSSRGPPNGYTF.

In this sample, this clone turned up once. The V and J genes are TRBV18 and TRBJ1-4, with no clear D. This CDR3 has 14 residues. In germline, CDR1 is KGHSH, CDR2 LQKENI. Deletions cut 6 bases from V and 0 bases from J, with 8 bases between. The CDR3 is CASSQQATNEKLFF. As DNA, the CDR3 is TGTGCCAGCTCCCAACAAGCAACTAATGAAAAACTGTTTTTT.

This CDR3 reads CASSWSSTGELFF. The CDR3 DNA reads as TGTGCCAGCAGCTGGAGCAGCACCGGGGAGCTGTTTTTT. This chain joins TRBV7-2 and TRBJ2-2; no firm D call. V gave up 4 bases and J gave up 4 bases, with 7 bases separating them. Germline V gene lookup returns CDR1 SGHTA and CDR2 FQGNSA. The CDR3 is 13 residues long.

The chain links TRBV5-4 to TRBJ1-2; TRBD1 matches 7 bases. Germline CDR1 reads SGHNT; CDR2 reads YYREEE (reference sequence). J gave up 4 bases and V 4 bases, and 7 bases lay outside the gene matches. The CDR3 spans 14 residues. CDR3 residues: CASSPTGSGYGYTF. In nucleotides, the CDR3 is TGTGCCAGCAGCCCGACAGGGAGCGGCTATGGCTACACCTTC.

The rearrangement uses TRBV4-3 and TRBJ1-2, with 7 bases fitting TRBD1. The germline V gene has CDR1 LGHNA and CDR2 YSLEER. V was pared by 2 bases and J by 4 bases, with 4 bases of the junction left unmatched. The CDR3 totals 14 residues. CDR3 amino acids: CASSQRQGAYGYTF. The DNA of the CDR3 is TGCGCCAGCAGCCAAAGACAGGGAGCCTATGGCTACACCTTC.

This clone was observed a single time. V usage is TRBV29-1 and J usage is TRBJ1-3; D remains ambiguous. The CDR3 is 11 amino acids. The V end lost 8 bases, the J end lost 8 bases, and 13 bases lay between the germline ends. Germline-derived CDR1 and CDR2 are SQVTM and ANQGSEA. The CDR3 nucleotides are TGCAGCATTAGGAGGGCCGACACCATATATTTT. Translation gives CSIRRADTIYF.

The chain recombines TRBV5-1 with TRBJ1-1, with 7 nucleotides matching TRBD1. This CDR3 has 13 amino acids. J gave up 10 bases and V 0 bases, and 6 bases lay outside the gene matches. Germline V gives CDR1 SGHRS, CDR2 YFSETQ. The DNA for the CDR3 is TGCGCCAGCAGCTTGGCGGGACAGTCAAGAGCTTTCTTT. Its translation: CASSLAGQSRAFF.

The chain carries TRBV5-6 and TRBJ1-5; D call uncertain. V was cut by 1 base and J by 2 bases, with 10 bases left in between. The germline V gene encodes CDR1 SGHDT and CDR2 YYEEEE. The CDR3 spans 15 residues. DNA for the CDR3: TGTGCCAGCAGCTTGTTCGGGAGGCGCAATCAGCCCCAGCATTTT. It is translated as CASSLFGRRNQPQHF. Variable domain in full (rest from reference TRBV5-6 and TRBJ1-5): DAGVTQSPTHLIKTRGQQVTLRCSPKSGHDTVSWYQQALGQGPQFIFQYYEEEERQRGNFPDRFSGHQFPNYSSELNVNALLLGDSALYLCASSLFGRRNQPQHFGDGTRLSIL.

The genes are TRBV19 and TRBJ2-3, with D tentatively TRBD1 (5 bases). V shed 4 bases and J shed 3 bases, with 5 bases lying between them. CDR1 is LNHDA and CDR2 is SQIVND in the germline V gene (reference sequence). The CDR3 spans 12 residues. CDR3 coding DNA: TGTGCCAGTAGTAGACAGACAGATACGCAGTATTTT. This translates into CASSRQTDTQYF.

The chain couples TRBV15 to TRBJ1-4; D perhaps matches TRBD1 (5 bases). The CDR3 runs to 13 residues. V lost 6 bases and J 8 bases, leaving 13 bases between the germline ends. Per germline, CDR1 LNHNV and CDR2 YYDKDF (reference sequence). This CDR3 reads CATRGLEWEKLFF. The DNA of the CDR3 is TGTGCCACCAGGGGGCTAGAGTGGGAAAAACTGTTTTTT.

This CDR3 reads CASSFQETQYF. CDR3 nucleotides: TGTGCCAGCAGTTTCCAAGAGACCCAGTACTTC. J is TRBJ2-5 and V is TRBV2, with D unresolved. Trimming took off 5 bases at V and 1 base at J, with 2 bases between the two ends. The CDR3 has 11 residues. CDR1 and CDR2 (germline): SNHLY, FYNNEI.

CDR3 in DNA: TGCGCCAGCAGTCTCGGGAACGGAAACACCGGGGAGCTGTTTTTT. Amino acid sequence: CASSLGNGNTGELFF. This sequence joins TRBV10-1 and TRBJ2-2; maybe TRBD2 (5 bases). The CDR3 is 15 residues long. V lost 5 bases and J 2 bases, leaving 12 bases between the germline ends. In germline, CDR1 is WNHNN, CDR2 SYGVQD (reference sequence).

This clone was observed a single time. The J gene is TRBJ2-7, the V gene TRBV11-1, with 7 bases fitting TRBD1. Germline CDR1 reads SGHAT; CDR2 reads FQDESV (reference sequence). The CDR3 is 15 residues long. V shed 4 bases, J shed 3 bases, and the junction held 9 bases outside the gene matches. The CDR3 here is CASSSDRVLDYEQYF. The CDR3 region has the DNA TGTGCCAGCAGCTCTGACAGGGTTCTTGACTACGAGCAGTACTTC.

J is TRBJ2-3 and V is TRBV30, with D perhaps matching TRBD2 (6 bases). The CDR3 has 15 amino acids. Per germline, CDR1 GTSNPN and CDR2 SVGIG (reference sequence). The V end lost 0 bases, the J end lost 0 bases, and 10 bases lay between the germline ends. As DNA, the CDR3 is TGTGCCTGGAGTGTCACTAGCCGTAGCACAGATACGCAGTATTTT. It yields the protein CAWSVTSRSTDTQYF. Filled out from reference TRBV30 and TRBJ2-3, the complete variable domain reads SQTIHQWPATLVQPVGSPLSLECTVEGTSNPNLYWYRQAAGRGLQLLFYSVGIGQISSEVPQNLSASRPQDRQFILSSKKLLLSDSGFYLCAWSVTSRSTDTQYFGPGTRLTVL.

CDR3 amino acids: CASSQASFPNDEQFF. The CDR3 nucleotides read TGTGCCAGCAGCCAAGCTAGCTTCCCGAATGATGAGCAGTTCTTC. This rearrangement joins TRBV4-2 to TRBJ2-1, with a weak D call TRBD2 (5 bases). The CDR3 has 15 amino acids. V lost 1 base and J 8 bases, leaving 15 bases between the germline ends. Looked up from germline, CDR1 is LGHNA and CDR2 is YNFKEQ.

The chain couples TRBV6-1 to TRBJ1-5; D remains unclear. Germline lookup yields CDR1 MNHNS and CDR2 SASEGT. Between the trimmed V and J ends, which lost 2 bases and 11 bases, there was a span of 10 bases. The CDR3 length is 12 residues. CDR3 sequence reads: CASSERRVAQHF. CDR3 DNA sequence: TGTGCCAGCAGTGAACGGCGGGTTGCCCAGCATTTT.

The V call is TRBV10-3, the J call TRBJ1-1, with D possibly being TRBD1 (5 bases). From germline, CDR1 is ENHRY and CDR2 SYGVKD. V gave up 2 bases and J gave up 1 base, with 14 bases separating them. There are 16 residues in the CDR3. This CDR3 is CAISEAVGGSNTEAFF. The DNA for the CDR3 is TGTGCCATCAGTGAGGCCGTCGGGGGGTCGAACACTGAAGCTTTCTTT.

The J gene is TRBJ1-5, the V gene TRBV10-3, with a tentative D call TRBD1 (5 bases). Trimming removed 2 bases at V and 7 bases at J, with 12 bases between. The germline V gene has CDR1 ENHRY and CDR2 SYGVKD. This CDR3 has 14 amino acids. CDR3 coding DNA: TGTGCCATCAGTGAGGGAAGGGGAGACCAGCCCCAGCATTTT. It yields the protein CAISEGRGDQPQHF.

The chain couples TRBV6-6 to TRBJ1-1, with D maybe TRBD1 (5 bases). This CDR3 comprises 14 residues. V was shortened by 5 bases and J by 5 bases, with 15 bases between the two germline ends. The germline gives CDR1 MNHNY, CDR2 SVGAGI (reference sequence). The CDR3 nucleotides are TGTGCCAGCAGTCCCTACCAGGGAGGGACTGAAGCTTTCTTT. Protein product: CASSPYQGGTEAFF.

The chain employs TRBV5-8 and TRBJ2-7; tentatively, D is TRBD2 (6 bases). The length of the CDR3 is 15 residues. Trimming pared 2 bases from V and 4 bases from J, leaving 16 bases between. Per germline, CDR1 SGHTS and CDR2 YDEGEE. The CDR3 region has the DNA TGTGCCAGCAGCTTCAGCCTGCGGGGATTATACGAGCAGTACTTC. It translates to CASSFSLRGLYEQYF.

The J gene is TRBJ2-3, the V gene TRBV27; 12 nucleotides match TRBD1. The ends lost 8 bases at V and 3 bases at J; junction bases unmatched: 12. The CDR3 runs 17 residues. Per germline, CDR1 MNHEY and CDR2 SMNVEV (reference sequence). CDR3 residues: CASGSFLGQGATDTQYF. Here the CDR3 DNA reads TGTGCCAGCGGATCTTTTCTGGGACAGGGGGCGACAGATACGCAGTATTTT.

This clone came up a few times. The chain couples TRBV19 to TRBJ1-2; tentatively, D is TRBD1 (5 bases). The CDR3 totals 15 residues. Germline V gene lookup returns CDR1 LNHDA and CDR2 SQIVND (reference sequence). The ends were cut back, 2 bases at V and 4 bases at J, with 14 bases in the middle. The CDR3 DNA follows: TGTGCCAGTAGTATACAGGGAGGCGTCGGCTATGGCTACACCTTC. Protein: CASSIQGGVGYGYTF.

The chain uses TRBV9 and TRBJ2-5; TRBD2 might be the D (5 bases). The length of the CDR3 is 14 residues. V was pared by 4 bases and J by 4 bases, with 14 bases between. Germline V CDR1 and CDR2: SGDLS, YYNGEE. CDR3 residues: CASSLRPSLETQYF. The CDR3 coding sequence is TGTGCCAGCAGCCTCCGGCCTAGCCTAGAGACCCAGTACTTC.

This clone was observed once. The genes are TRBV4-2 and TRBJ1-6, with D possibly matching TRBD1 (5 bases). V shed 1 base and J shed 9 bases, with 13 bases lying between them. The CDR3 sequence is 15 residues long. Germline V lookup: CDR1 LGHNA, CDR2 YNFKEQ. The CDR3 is CASSQGGPGGSPLHF. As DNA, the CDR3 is TGTGCCAGCAGCCAAGGAGGACCGGGGGGTTCACCCCTCCACTTT.

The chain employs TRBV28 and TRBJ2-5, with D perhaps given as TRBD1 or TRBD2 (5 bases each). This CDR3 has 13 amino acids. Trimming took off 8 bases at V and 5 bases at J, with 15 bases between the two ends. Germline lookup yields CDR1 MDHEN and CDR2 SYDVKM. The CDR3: CASRDANSETQYF. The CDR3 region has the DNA TGTGCCAGCCGGGACGCTAACTCGGAGACCCAGTACTTC.

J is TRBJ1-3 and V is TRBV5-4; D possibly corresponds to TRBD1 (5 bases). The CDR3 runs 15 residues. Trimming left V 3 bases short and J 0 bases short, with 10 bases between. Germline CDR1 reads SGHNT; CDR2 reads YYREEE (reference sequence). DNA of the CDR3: TGTGCCAGCAGCTCAACAGGTACCTCTGGAAACACCATATATTTT. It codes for CASSSTGTSGNTIYF.